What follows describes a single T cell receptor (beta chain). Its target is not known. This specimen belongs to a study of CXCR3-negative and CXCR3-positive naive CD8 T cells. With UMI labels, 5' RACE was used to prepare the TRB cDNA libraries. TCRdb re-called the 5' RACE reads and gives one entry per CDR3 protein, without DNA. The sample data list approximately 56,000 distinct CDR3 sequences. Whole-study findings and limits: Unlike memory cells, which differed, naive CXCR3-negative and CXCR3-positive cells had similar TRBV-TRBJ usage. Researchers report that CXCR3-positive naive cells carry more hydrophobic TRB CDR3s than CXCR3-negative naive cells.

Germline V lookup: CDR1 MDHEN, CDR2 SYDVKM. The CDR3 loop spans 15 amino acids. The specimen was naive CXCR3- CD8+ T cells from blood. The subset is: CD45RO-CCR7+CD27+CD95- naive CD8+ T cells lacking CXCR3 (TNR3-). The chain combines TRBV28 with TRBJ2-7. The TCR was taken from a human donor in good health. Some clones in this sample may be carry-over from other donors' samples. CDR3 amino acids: CASSLFGEASYEQYF.